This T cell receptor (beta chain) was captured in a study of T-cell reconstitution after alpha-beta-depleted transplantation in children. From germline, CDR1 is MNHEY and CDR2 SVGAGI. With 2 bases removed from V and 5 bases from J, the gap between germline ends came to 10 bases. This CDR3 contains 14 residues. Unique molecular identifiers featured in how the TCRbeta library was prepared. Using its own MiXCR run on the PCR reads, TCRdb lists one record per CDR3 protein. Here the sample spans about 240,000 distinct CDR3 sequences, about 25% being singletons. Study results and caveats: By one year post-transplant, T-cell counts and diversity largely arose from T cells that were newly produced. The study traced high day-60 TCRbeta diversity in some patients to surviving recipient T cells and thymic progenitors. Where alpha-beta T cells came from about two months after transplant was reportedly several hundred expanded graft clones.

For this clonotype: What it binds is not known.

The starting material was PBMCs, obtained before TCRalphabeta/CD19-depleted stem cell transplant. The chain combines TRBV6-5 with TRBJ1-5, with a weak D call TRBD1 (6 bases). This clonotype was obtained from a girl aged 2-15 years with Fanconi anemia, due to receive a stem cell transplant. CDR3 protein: CASSYAGHYQPQHF. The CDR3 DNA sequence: TGTGCCAGCAGTTACGCGGGACATTATCAGCCCCAGCATTTT.